This paragraph reports one T cell receptor (beta chain). No antigen is known for it. The sample belongs to a study of Ad26.COV2.S vaccination and SARS-CoV-2 variants. Study-wide points: In TCR breadth and depth analyses, total T cell responses may have been underestimated.

The treatment denotes: some 20 received Ad26.COV2.S at low or high dose, single or two shots; 5 received placebo; per-sample allocation not given. Sampling occurred on day 63 after the first vaccine or placebo injection. Vaccination employed an Ad26 vector expressing the Wuhan-strain SARS-CoV-2 spike. Germline loops: CDR1 SGHRS, CDR2 YFSETQ. There are 14 residues in the CDR3. The V end was cut by 0 bases, the J end by 6 bases, with 10 bases between. The method was immunoSEQ multiplex PCR; TCRdb's version includes in-frame clones alone and lacks a portion of them. Among approximately 350,000 clones listed, about four fifths were seen once.

The clonotype was recovered from a person aged 18 to 65 who received the Ad26.COV2.S COVID-19 vaccine or a placebo. The material was peripheral blood, obtained in a trial of Ad26.COV2.S vaccine versus placebo. The V and J genes are TRBV5-1 and TRBJ2-1; D is possibly TRBD2 (6 bases). The CDR3 reads CASSLAGGPNEQFF. The CDR3 bases are TGCGCCAGCAGCTTGGCCGGAGGGCCCAATGAGCAGTTCTTC.